A single sample is the source of the 17 T cell receptor beta chains below, sequenced in a study of T cell responses to AZD1222 COVID-19 vaccine. Data came from immunoSEQ multiplex PCR; TCRdb stores just in-frame clones and leaves some out. Of more than 95,000 clones in the sample, 75% to 90% were seen once. The source material was peripheral blood, sampled 28 days after the second AZD1222 dose. These receptors were collected from an adult who received the AZD1222 COVID-19 vaccine.

V and J are TRBV3-1 (or the pseudogene TRBV3-2) and TRBJ2-5, with D possibly matching TRBD1 (7 bases). The germline gives CDR1 LGHDT, CDR2 YNNKEL (reference sequence). The CDR3 sequence is 13 residues long. V shed 6 bases and J shed 7 bases, with 15 bases lying between them. CDR3 DNA sequence: TGTGCCAGCAGGGAGGGACAGCCCGGGACCCAGTACTTC. Residues: CASREGQPGTQYF.

The chain carries TRBV4-1 and TRBJ1-5, with D perhaps TRBD1 (6 bases). This CDR3 is built from 16 residues. The V gene's germline CDR1 is MGHRA and CDR2 YSYEKL. V was trimmed by 0 bases and J by 6 bases, leaving 15 bases between them. Here the CDR3 DNA reads TGCGCCAGCAGCCAAGAAGGGGGGGCTCAGGGTCAGCCCCAGCATTTT. Translation gives CASSQEGGAQGQPQHF.

The chain employs TRBV5-1 and TRBJ1-1; tentatively, D is TRBD1 (5 bases). V gave up 2 bases and J gave up 1 base, with 12 bases separating them. Germline lookup yields CDR1 SGHRS and CDR2 YFSETQ. CDR3 length equals 15 residues. The CDR3 coding sequence is TGCGCCAGCAGCTTTAGTGGACAAGAGAACACTGAAGCTTTCTTT. It encodes CASSFSGQENTEAFF.

This clone occurred a few times. The chain employs TRBV5-1 and TRBJ2-5; 12 nucleotides align to TRBD2. The CDR3 covers 18 residues. Germline V gene lookup returns CDR1 SGHRS and CDR2 YFSETQ. J was trimmed by 0 bases and V by 0 bases; bases with no gene match: 6. The CDR3 bases are TGCGCCAGCAGCTTGGGACTAGCGGGGGACCCGTACCAAGAGACCCAGTACTTC. Its translation: CASSLGLAGDPYQETQYF.

The rearrangement links TRBV10-2 to TRBJ1-6; D possibly corresponds to TRBD1 (5 bases). Germline-derived CDR1 and CDR2 are WSHSY and SAAADI. V was shortened by 6 bases and J by 9 bases, with 15 bases between the two germline ends. CDR3 length: 14 amino acids. CDR3 coding DNA: TGCGCCAGCAGAGAGGGAGGGGATGGTTCACCCCTCCACTTT. Protein: CASREGGDGSPLHF.

V gene TRBV10-3 combines with J gene TRBJ2-1, with TRBD1 matching over 7 bases. V dropped 8 bases and J dropped 9; count of bases not matched to a gene: 13. The CDR3 contains 14 residues. The germline gives CDR1 ENHRY, CDR2 SYGVKD. CDR3: CAIGRTTGAGEQFF. In DNA, the CDR3 is TGTGCCATCGGCAGAACTACAGGGGCGGGTGAGCAGTTCTTC.

J is TRBJ2-5 and V is TRBV3-1 (or the pseudogene TRBV3-2), with D possibly being TRBD1 (5 bases). Trimming left V 3 bases short and J 2 bases short, with 7 bases between. The CDR3 covers 13 residues. CDR1 is LGHDT, CDR2 YNNKEL, per germline (reference sequence). The CDR3 DNA reads as TGTGCCAGCAGCCACGACAGACAAGAGACCCAGTACTTC. It specifies CASSHDRQETQYF.

CDR3 amino acids: CASSQEVQNTGELFF. Here the CDR3 DNA reads TGTGCCAGCAGCCAAGAGGTACAGAACACCGGGGAGCTGTTTTTT. The chain uses TRBV4-2 and TRBJ2-2; D is unresolved. The CDR3 is made up of 15 amino acids. Germline values: CDR1 LGHNA, CDR2 YNFKEQ. Trimming stripped 0 bases from V and 1 base from J, with 6 bases between.

The V call is TRBV7-6, the J call TRBJ2-1; possibly TRBD1 or TRBD2 for D (6 bases each). Germline lookup yields CDR1 SGHVS and CDR2 FNYEAQ. V was pared by 1 base and J by 9 bases, with 22 bases between. The CDR3 spans 17 residues. The CDR3 DNA is TGTGCCAGCAGCTTAGGCCCTCTCGGGGGCCCTGATGGTGAGCAGTTCTTC. It is translated as CASSLGPLGGPDGEQFF.

This chain connects TRBV6-5 to TRBJ1-3; weak D call: TRBD1 (6 bases). The germline V and J ends were trimmed by 8 bases and 0 bases, with 14 bases remaining between them. Germline CDR1 and CDR2: MNHEY and SVGAGI. This CDR3 region has 15 residues. The CDR3 DNA sequence: TGTGCCAGCCGCCCGGGACACTACTCTGGAAACACCATATATTTT. Its protein product is CASRPGHYSGNTIYF.

The chain couples TRBV7-2 to TRBJ2-1; no definite D call. Germline loops: CDR1 SGHTA, CDR2 FQGNSA. V was pared by 4 bases and J by 1 base, with 14 bases between. The length of the CDR3 is 16 residues. The DNA of the CDR3 is TGTGCCAGCAGCTACGTTTTTAGGGCATCCTACAATGAGCAGTTCTTC. It specifies CASSYVFRASYNEQFF. The variable domain in full, completed from reference TRBV7-2 and TRBJ2-1, reads GAGVSQSPSNKVTEKGKDVELRCDPISGHTALYWYRQSLGQGLEFLIYFQGNSAPDKSGLPSDRFSAERTGGSVSTLTIQRTQQEDSAVYLCASSYVFRASYNEQFFGPGTRLTVL.

This chain connects TRBV15 to TRBJ1-1, with 7 bases that match TRBD1. Germline loops: CDR1 LNHNV, CDR2 YYDKDF (reference sequence). The CDR3 runs 17 residues. The J segment lost 3 bases and the V segment lost 3 bases, leaving 13 bases of the junction unmatched. CDR3 protein: CATSSPPMTGRDTEAFF. The CDR3, as DNA: TGTGCCACCAGCAGTCCTCCGATGACAGGGAGGGACACTGAAGCTTTCTTT.

The chain links TRBV2 to TRBJ1-5; D remains ambiguous. Between the trimmed V and J ends, which lost 6 bases and 3 bases, there was a span of 12 bases. There are 14 residues in the CDR3. Germline lookup yields CDR1 SNHLY and CDR2 FYNNEI. The CDR3 bases are TGTGCCAGCAGCGCCAACAGAGACAATCAGCCCCAGCATTTT. It codes for CASSANRDNQPQHF.

The rearrangement links TRBV19 to TRBJ2-7; 7 bases match TRBD1. The CDR3 sequence is 16 residues long. CDR1 and CDR2 from the germline V gene are LNHDA and SQIVND (reference sequence). V trimming: 2 bases; J trimming: 6 bases; junction bases outside the gene matches: 13. The CDR3 DNA reads TGTGCCAGTAGTATATGGGGACGACAGGGTGAAGGCGAGCAGTACTTC. Translation gives CASSIWGRQGEGEQYF. The full variable domain, with the rest looked up from reference TRBV19 and TRBJ2-7, is DGGITQSPKYLFRKEGQNVTLSCEQNLNHDAMYWYRQDPGQGLRLIYYSQIVNDFQKGDIAEGYSVSREKKESFPLTVTSAQKNPTAFYLCASSIWGRQGEGEQYFGPGTRLTVT.

This clone has only one observation. The rearrangement uses TRBV5-6 and TRBJ2-7; tentative D call: TRBD1 (5 bases). The germline CDR1 and CDR2 sequences are SGHDT and YYEEEE. CDR3 length: 16 residues. V lost 4 bases, J lost 5 bases, and 22 bases lay in between. This CDR3 is CASSGWTPRRGHEQYF. The CDR3 coding sequence is TGTGCCAGCAGCGGGTGGACACCGCGAAGAGGACACGAGCAGTACTTC.

The rearrangement links TRBV19 to TRBJ1-6; TRBD1 agrees at 7 bases. Germline V gives CDR1 LNHDA, CDR2 SQIVND (reference sequence). The V segment lost 5 bases and the J segment 8 bases; nucleotides outside the gene matches: 3. The CDR3 extends over 13 amino acids. CDR3: CASSRQGDSPLHF. The CDR3 nucleotides are TGTGCCAGTAGTCGACAGGGAGATTCACCCCTCCACTTT.

This chain joins TRBV11-2 and TRBJ1-3, with 9 bases aligning to TRBD1. The CDR3 covers 16 residues. Germline CDR1 reads SGHAT; CDR2 reads FQNNGV. Trimming removed 4 bases from V and 1 base from J; junction bases left unmatched: 5. The CDR3 nucleotides are TGTGCCAGCAGCTCCGGGACAGGGCCTTCTGGAAACACCATATATTTT. Its translation is CASSSGTGPSGNTIYF.